The 19 T cell receptor beta chains reported below all come from one sample, sequenced in a study of STAT3 mutations in large granular lymphocyte leukemia. Study results and caveats: In T-cell large granular lymphocyte leukemia, about half of patients showed multiple immunodominant subclonotypes.

The antigens these receptors bind are not known. The assay was immunoSEQ multiplex PCR, and TCRdb's table has in-frame clones only and misses some. The sample yields about 40,000 clones, roughly 84% seen once. The sequenced material came from PBMCs. The receptors here all came from a human donor with T large granular lymphocyte leukemia. Some clones in this sample may be carry-over from other donors' samples.

The chain recombines TRBV6-5 with TRBJ1-5; the D gene is possibly TRBD1 (5 bases). V lost 0 bases and J 5 bases, leaving 8 bases between the germline ends. The CDR3 is made up of 14 amino acids. Germline loops: CDR1 MNHEY, CDR2 SVGAGI. CDR3 protein: CASSYSRGDQPQHF. The CDR3 DNA reads as TGTGCCAGCAGTTACTCGCGGGGGGATCAGCCCCAGCATTTT.

The chain links TRBV7-6 to TRBJ1-2, with a tentative D call TRBD1 (6 bases). The CDR3 length is 15 residues. V was trimmed by 5 bases and J by 7 bases, leaving 20 bases between them. Per germline, CDR1 SGHVS and CDR2 FNYEAQ. Here the CDR3 DNA reads TGTGCCAGCAGCCAAAACTCGGAAGTCAGGGGTGGCTACACCTTC. This encodes CASSQNSEVRGGYTF.

The rearrangement links TRBV28 to TRBJ1-2, with D uncertain. The germline V gene has CDR1 MDHEN and CDR2 SYDVKM. The length of the CDR3 is 13 residues. V was trimmed by 2 bases and J by 3 bases, leaving 7 bases between them. CDR3 nucleotides: TGTGCCAGCAGTTTACGCTTTGACTATGGCTACACCTTC. This translates into CASSLRFDYGYTF.

A word on this clone: One end of the junction fails to match germline, which may point to a read error. This chain connects TRBV5-4 to TRBJ1-6, with 7 bases aligning to TRBD1. Germline V lookup: CDR1 SGHNT, CDR2 YYREEE (reference sequence). The CDR3 is 13 residues long. The CDR3 sequence is CASSLGRNNRGSF. CDR3 DNA: TGTGCCAGCAGCTTAGGGAGGAACAACAGGGGTTCCTTT.

The chain recombines TRBV7-2 with TRBJ1-2; 9 bases agree with TRBD1. Germline trimming cut 4 bases from V and 7 bases from J; bases unmatched to any gene: 4. The CDR3 is 13 residues long. Germline V gene sequence: CDR1 SGHTA, CDR2 FQGNSA. The CDR3 here is CASSSGTGIGYTF. In DNA form, the CDR3 reads TGTGCCAGCAGCTCCGGGACAGGGATTGGCTACACCTTC.

The chain employs TRBV19 and TRBJ2-3, with TRBD2 matching 12 bases. This CDR3 region has 13 residues. V lost 9 bases and J lost 4; bases outside the gene matches: 2. The germline gives CDR1 LNHDA, CDR2 SQIVND (reference sequence). The DNA of the CDR3 is TGTGCCAGCCGACTAGCGGGGGCAGATACGCAGTATTTT. This gives the protein CASRLAGADTQYF.

The rearrangement uses TRBV28 and TRBJ2-7; 9 bases are shared with TRBD1. This CDR3 is built from 19 residues. Germline CDR1 is MDHEN and CDR2 is SYDVKM. Trimming took 3 bases from V and 4 from J; bases not matched to a gene: 19. This chain's CDR3 is CASSFPIVRGQGEGYEQYF. The CDR3 coding sequence is TGTGCCAGCAGTTTCCCTATAGTTAGGGGACAGGGAGAGGGATACGAGCAGTACTTC.

CDR3 DNA: TGCGCCAGCAGACATCGGACAGGGGAGAGCAATCAGCCCCAGCATTTT. It specifies CASRHRTGESNQPQHF. The chain combines TRBV4-1 with TRBJ1-5, with 9 bases aligning to TRBD1. The ends lost 6 bases at V and 1 base at J; junction bases unmatched: 7. CDR1 and CDR2 (germline): MGHRA, YSYEKL. This CDR3 region has 16 residues.

CDR3 bases: TGCAGCGCTATGACAGCCCTGAGTACTGAAGCTTTCTTT. Its protein is CSAMTALSTEAFF. The V gene is TRBV29-1, the J gene TRBJ1-1; weak D call: TRBD1 (5 bases). The CDR3 length is 13 residues. In germline, CDR1 is SQVTM, CDR2 ANQGSEA. Between the trimmed V and J ends, which lost 7 bases and 5 bases, there was a span of 17 bases.

This clone was observed a few times. The rearrangement links TRBV5-6 to TRBJ1-6, with D possibly matching TRBD1 (6 bases). Trimming shortened V by 5 bases and J by 9 bases, and 12 bases separated the two germline ends. Germline CDR1 is SGHDT and CDR2 is YYEEEE. The CDR3 loop spans 13 amino acids. The CDR3 DNA is TGTGCCAGCAGAAAAACAGGGAGTTCACCCCTCCACTTT. Protein product: CASRKTGSSPLHF.

The chain has TRBV5-1 and TRBJ2-1, with 8 bases aligning to TRBD2. Germline V gene data show CDR1 as SGHRS and CDR2 as YFSETQ. Unmatched junction bases numbered 4, after V lost 2 bases and J lost 0 bases. The CDR3 sequence is 16 residues long. The CDR3 nucleotides are TGCGCCAGCAGCTTCACTAGCGGTGGCTCCTACAATGAGCAGTTCTTC. It translates to CASSFTSGGSYNEQFF.

The V gene is TRBV19, the J gene TRBJ2-3; TRBD2 aligns across 12 bases. The CDR3 extends over 14 amino acids. Germline CDR1 is LNHDA and CDR2 is SQIVND (reference sequence). V lost 6 bases to trimming and J lost 7 bases; unmatched junction nucleotides: 5. The CDR3 DNA follows: TGTGCCAGTAGCCTAGCGGGGGGGCTTAATACGCAGTATTTT. It is translated as CASSLAGGLNTQYF.

This rearrangement joins TRBV11-2 to TRBJ2-1; tentatively, D is TRBD2 (5 bases). The CDR3 has 15 amino acids. The germline V gene has CDR1 SGHAT and CDR2 FQNNGV. The V and J ends lost 7 bases and 0 bases respectively, with 13 bases between them. CDR3 loop: CASTPVGISYNEQFF. The CDR3 region has the DNA TGTGCCAGCACCCCTGTCGGGATCTCCTACAATGAGCAGTTCTTC.

This clone was seen just once. V and J are TRBV7-9 and TRBJ2-7; TRBD1 agrees at 8 bases. The CDR3 is made up of 12 amino acids. Per germline, CDR1 SEHNR and CDR2 FQNEAQ (reference sequence). The V and J ends lost 5 bases and 6 bases, in that order; junction bases with no gene match: 3. CDR3 sequence: CASSLTGGEQYF. The CDR3 nucleotides read TGTGCCAGCAGCCTAACAGGGGGCGAGCAGTACTTC.

Comment on this clone: A junction end diverges from the germline sequence, so it may reflect a read error. The CDR3 nucleotides read TGCAGTGCTGGACGGGGTCGGAACTTC. Protein product: CSAGRGRNF. The chain recombines TRBV20-1 with TRBJ2-4; perhaps TRBD2 as D (5 bases). The CDR3 has 9 amino acids. Germline CDR1 is DFQATT and CDR2 is SNEGSKA (reference sequence).

This chain connects TRBV7-9 to TRBJ1-1; D not certain. V lost 1 base to trimming and J lost 6 bases, with 3 bases between them. Per germline, CDR1 SEHNR and CDR2 FQNEAQ (reference sequence). The CDR3 extends over 11 amino acids. The DNA for the CDR3 is TGTGCCAGCAGCTTAGTCCCTGAAGCTTTCTTT. Its protein is CASSLVPEAFF.

This clone has just one count. The CDR3 sequence: CASSYGDPPGSPLHF. The CDR3 DNA reads TGTGCCAGCAGTTACGGGGACCCACCAGGATCACCCCTCCACTTT. This chain connects TRBV6-5 to TRBJ1-6; D is possibly TRBD1 (5 bases). Trimming took 2 bases from V and 10 from J, leaving 15 bases between them. CDR3 length equals 15 residues. The germline CDR1 and CDR2 sequences are MNHEY and SVGAGI.

The rearrangement links TRBV13 to TRBJ1-4; a possible D gene is TRBD1 (6 bases). Germline V gene sequence: CDR1 PRHDT, CDR2 FYEKMQ (reference sequence). CDR3 length equals 13 residues. Between the trimmed V and J ends, which lost 6 bases and 7 bases, there was a span of 12 bases. The CDR3 DNA reads TGTGCCAGCAGGGACAGTCGGGGTGAAAAACTGTTTTTT. Amino acids: CASRDSRGEKLFF.

The V call is TRBV7-8, the J call TRBJ1-5; TRBD1 agrees at 9 bases. The CDR3 is 17 amino acids. Germline V gives CDR1 SGHVS, CDR2 FQNEAQ. Trimming cost V 1 base and J 0 bases; bases outside gene matches: 4. CDR3 DNA: TGTGCCAGCAGCTTAGTAGGACAGGGGCTTAGCAATCAGCCCCAGCATTTT. Its protein product is CASSLVGQGLSNQPQHF.